These 32 T cell receptor beta chains share one sample of origin, sequenced in a study of blood T cell repertoires in COVID-19. Repertoires were generated with immunoSEQ multiplex PCR, while TCRdb's copy carries only in-frame clones and drops some. The sample lists hundreds of thousands of clones; about 88% were seen once. Sample: PBMCs or T cells enriched from blood (not recorded which). These receptors all come from a woman between 50 and 59 years old who had recovered from COVID-19.

The gene calls are TRBV7-2 and TRBJ1-3, with D possibly TRBD1 on 5 matching bases. CDR1 and CDR2 from the germline V gene are SGHTA and FQGNSA. V was clipped by 6 bases and J by 3 bases, with 12 bases between them. The CDR3 consists of 14 residues. CDR3 loop: CASRMGRIGNTIYF. For the CDR3, the DNA is TGTGCCAGCAGAATGGGGCGAATTGGAAACACCATATATTTT.

This sequence joins TRBV7-8 and TRBJ1-1; 9 bases agree with TRBD1. Germline-derived CDR1 and CDR2 are SGHVS and FQNEAQ. The junction had 10 bases not matched to a gene; V was cut back by 5 bases and J by 6 bases. This CDR3 has 15 amino acids. CDR3 sequence reads: CASSKQGAQKSEAFF. The CDR3 bases are TGTGCCAGCAGCAAACAGGGGGCGCAAAAGTCTGAAGCTTTCTTT.

The rearrangement uses TRBV5-6 and TRBJ2-3; 8 nucleotides align to TRBD2. The trim removed 0 bases at V and 4 bases at J, leaving 4 bases unmatched. Germline lookup yields CDR1 SGHDT and CDR2 YYEEEE. The CDR3 sequence is 15 residues long. The CDR3 DNA is TGTGCCAGCAGCTTGGGACTAGCGAACGCAGATACGCAGTATTTT. This translates into CASSLGLANADTQYF. Together with reference TRBV5-6 and TRBJ2-3, the CDR3 gives the full variable domain: DAGVTQSPTHLIKTRGQQVTLRCSPKSGHDTVSWYQQALGQGPQFIFQYYEEEERQRGNFPDRFSGHQFPNYSSELNVNALLLGDSALYLCASSLGLANADTQYFGPGTRLTVL.

This chain uses TRBV27 with TRBJ2-7; 11 nucleotides line up with TRBD2. Germline loops: CDR1 MNHEY, CDR2 SMNVEV (reference sequence). This CDR3 spans 14 amino acids. V dropped 8 bases and J dropped 3; count of bases not matched to a gene: 6. CDR3 nucleotides: TGTGCCAGCTCAACTAGCGGGGGAATCTACGAGCAGTACTTC. The encoded protein is CASSTSGGIYEQYF.

The gene calls are TRBV7-2 and TRBJ2-5; D perhaps matches TRBD1 (6 bases). V lost 5 bases and J 1 base, leaving 17 bases between the germline ends. Per the germline V gene, CDR1 is SGHTA and CDR2 is FQGNSA. The CDR3 is made up of 16 amino acids. Here the CDR3 DNA reads TGTGCCAGCAGCCCCCGGGCACAGGGCCCCCAAGAGACCCAGTACTTC. As protein: CASSPRAQGPQETQYF.

The chain is built from TRBV6-1 and TRBJ1-4, with D possibly being TRBD1 (5 bases). Trimming removed 0 bases from V and 5 bases from J, with 7 bases in between. The CDR3 loop spans 14 amino acids. From germline, CDR1 is MNHNS and CDR2 SASEGT. CDR3 residues: CASSEADSNEKLFF. CDR3 nucleotide sequence: TGTGCCAGCAGTGAAGCTGACAGCAATGAAAAACTGTTTTTT.

The rearrangement links TRBV11-2 to TRBJ2-1, with 7 bases identical to TRBD2. Germline V gives CDR1 SGHAT, CDR2 FQNNGV. The V and J ends lost 1 base and 0 bases, in that order; junction bases with no gene match: 6. The CDR3 is 17 amino acids. The CDR3 reads CASSLGASGRSYNEQFF. Written as DNA, the CDR3 is TGTGCCAGCAGCTTAGGGGCTAGCGGCCGCTCCTACAATGAGCAGTTCTTC.

The chain recombines TRBV28 with TRBJ2-3; 12 nucleotides match TRBD2. The CDR3 extends over 16 amino acids. The V and J ends lost 5 bases and 2 bases, in that order; junction bases with no gene match: 5. The germline CDR1 and CDR2 sequences are MDHEN and SYDVKM. CDR3 sequence reads: CASSGGTSGYTDTQYF. The CDR3 DNA is TGTGCCAGCAGTGGCGGGACTAGCGGGTACACAGATACGCAGTATTTT.

V gene TRBV6-1 combines with J gene TRBJ1-1, with 8 bases that match TRBD1. Per the germline V gene, CDR1 is MNHNS and CDR2 is SASEGT. The CDR3 sequence is 13 residues long. V lost 6 bases, J lost 5 bases, and 5 bases stayed unmatched. The CDR3 sequence is CASSQQGGTEAFF. For the CDR3, the DNA is TGTGCCAGCAGCCAACAGGGGGGGACTGAAGCTTTCTTT.

This clone showed up just a few times. The chain joins TRBV14 to TRBJ1-2, with TRBD1 matching 11 bases. Germline V gives CDR1 SGHDN, CDR2 FVKESK. This CDR3 is 15 amino acids long. Losses at the gene ends were 1 base for V and 4 bases for J; bases not matched to a gene: 2. The CDR3 reads CASSQGTGGAYGYTF. CDR3 nucleotide sequence: TGTGCCAGCAGCCAAGGGACAGGGGGCGCCTATGGCTACACCTTC.

The V and J genes are TRBV18 and TRBJ2-7; 8 bases are shared with TRBD1. The length of the CDR3 is 13 residues. Germline V gene data show CDR1 as KGHSH and CDR2 as LQKENI. The V segment lost 8 bases and the J segment 2 bases; nucleotides outside the gene matches: 5. The CDR3 region is CASTQGAPYEQYF. The CDR3 nucleotides read TGTGCCAGCACGCAGGGGGCTCCCTACGAGCAGTACTTC. Supplemented by reference TRBV18 and TRBJ2-7, the full variable domain reads NAGVMQNPRHLVRRRGQEARLRCSPMKGHSHVYWYRQLPEEGLKFMVYLQKENIIDESGMPKERFSAEFPKEGPSILRIQQVVRGDSAAYFCASTQGAPYEQYFGPGTRLTVT.

This clone was seen a single time. The rearrangement uses TRBV7-3 and TRBJ2-2; 8 bases line up with TRBD1. CDR3 length: 15 amino acids. Germline V gene data show CDR1 as SGHTA and CDR2 as FQGTGA. Trimming cost V 2 bases and J 7 bases; bases outside gene matches: 6. This CDR3 reads CASSLRQGAYGELFF. The CDR3 region has the DNA TGTGCCAGCAGCTTACGTCAGGGGGCGTACGGGGAGCTGTTTTTT.

The chain uses TRBV28 and TRBJ2-6, with no clear D. V gave up 6 bases and J gave up 5 bases, with 8 bases separating them. The germline gives CDR1 MDHEN, CDR2 SYDVKM. There are 13 residues in the CDR3. Written as DNA, the CDR3 is TGTGCCAGCAGGGTTGACAGGGCCAACGTCCTGACTTTC. This codes for CASRVDRANVLTF.

The J gene is TRBJ1-2, the V gene TRBV7-3; D not certain. V was shortened by 1 base and J by 6 bases, with 9 bases between the two germline ends. Germline CDR1 is SGHTA and CDR2 is FQGTGA. The CDR3 sequence is 13 residues long. The DNA of the CDR3 is TGTGCCAGCAGCTTAAGAGAGTCGGATGGCTACACCTTC. This gives the protein CASSLRESDGYTF.

The genes are TRBV24-1 and TRBJ1-4; D is undetermined. Germline CDR1 is KGHDR and CDR2 is SFDVKD. This CDR3 region has 14 residues. V lost 7 bases and J lost 3, with 11 bases in between. The CDR3 nucleotides are TGTGCCACCAGGTCGTTTTTTTCTAATGAAAAACTGTTTTTT. Translated: CATRSFFSNEKLFF.

This clone was counted only a few times. The rearrangement joins TRBV18 to TRBJ1-1; 7 bases match TRBD1. After removal of 2 bases from V and 4 bases from J, the junction contained 7 bases not matched to a gene. The CDR3 covers 15 residues. CDR1 KGHSH and CDR2 LQKENI come from the germline V gene. CDR3: CASSPYRQGATEAFF. CDR3 sequence (DNA): TGTGCCAGCTCACCATATCGACAGGGAGCCACTGAAGCTTTCTTT.

This chain joins TRBV28 and TRBJ1-2; D possibly corresponds to TRBD1 (6 bases). Germline V gives CDR1 MDHEN, CDR2 SYDVKM. CDR3 length: 15 amino acids. V lost 4 bases, J lost 3 bases, and 15 bases lay in between. The CDR3 is CASSSPTGADYGYTF. For the CDR3, the DNA is TGTGCCAGCAGTTCTCCGACAGGCGCAGACTATGGCTACACCTTC.

The chain links TRBV15 to TRBJ2-1; 14 nucleotides line up with TRBD2. After removal of 5 bases from V and 9 bases from J, the junction contained 9 bases not matched to a gene. Germline V gives CDR1 LNHNV, CDR2 YYDKDF (reference sequence). The CDR3 totals 16 residues. CDR3 nucleotide sequence: TGTGCCACCAGCGGACTGGGACTAGCGGGAGACAGTGAGCAGTTCTTC. Protein product: CATSGLGLAGDSEQFF. The whole variable domain, filled in from reference TRBV15 and TRBJ2-1, reads DAMVIQNPRYQVTQFGKPVTLSCSQTLNHNVMYWYQQKSSQAPKLLFHYYDKDFNNEADTPDNFQSRRPNTSFCFLDIRSPGLGDTAMYLCATSGLGLAGDSEQFFGPGTRLTVL.

The rearrangement joins TRBV29-1 to TRBJ1-2; 12 nucleotides agree with TRBD1. With V trimmed by 4 bases and J by 5 bases, 17 bases remained unmatched. In germline, CDR1 is SQVTM, CDR2 ANQGSEA. The CDR3 sequence is 18 residues long. The CDR3 reads CSVGSGTGGPLTFYGYTF. The CDR3 DNA is TGCAGCGTTGGGTCCGGGACAGGGGGCCCTCTGACCTTTTATGGCTACACCTTC.

The genes are TRBV14 and TRBJ2-7; D is ambiguous. Germline lookup yields CDR1 SGHDN and CDR2 FVKESK. This CDR3 is 18 amino acids long. V was clipped by 0 bases and J by 2 bases, with 20 bases between them. The CDR3 region is CASSQDYGSRSLPYEQYF. In DNA, the CDR3 is TGTGCCAGCAGCCAAGATTACGGGTCCCGGAGCCTACCCTACGAGCAGTACTTC. Variable domain in full (rest from reference TRBV14 and TRBJ2-7): EAGVTQFPSHSVIEKGQTVTLRCDPISGHDNLYWYRRVMGKEIKFLLHFVKESKQDESGMPNNRFLAERTGGTYSTLKVQPAELEDSGVYFCASSQDYGSRSLPYEQYFGPGTRLTVT.

The V and J genes are TRBV4-3 and TRBJ2-2, with a tentative D call TRBD1 (6 bases). CDR3 length equals 15 residues. Per the germline V gene, CDR1 is LGHNA and CDR2 is YSLEER. Trimming took 4 bases from V and 5 from J, leaving 14 bases between them. CDR3 loop: CASSPRQGITGELFF. The CDR3 DNA reads TGCGCCAGCAGCCCGCGTCAGGGGATAACCGGGGAGCTGTTTTTT.

DNA of the CDR3: TGTGCCAGCAGATGGACAGGGCCGAACACCGGGGAGCTGTTTTTT. This translates into CASRWTGPNTGELFF. This chain uses TRBV7-2 with TRBJ2-2; 8 nucleotides agree with TRBD1. The CDR3 length is 15 residues. CDR1 is SGHTA, CDR2 FQGNSA, per germline. The junction had 3 bases not matched to a gene; V was cut back by 6 bases and J by 0 bases.

This clone was seen just once. The CDR3 here is CASSRGTGDGAFF. Here the CDR3 DNA reads TGTGCCAGCTCACGGGGGACAGGGGACGGAGCTTTCTTT. The genes are TRBV18 and TRBJ1-1, with TRBD1 matching 10 bases. The J segment lost 10 bases and the V segment lost 4 bases, leaving 6 bases of the junction unmatched. The CDR3 extends over 13 amino acids. The germline V gene encodes CDR1 KGHSH and CDR2 LQKENI.

As to this clone: Other DNA variants within this sample encode the same CDR3. V is TRBV24-1 and J is TRBJ2-1, with 14 bases identical to TRBD2. Germline V CDR1 and CDR2: KGHDR, SFDVKD. V shed 4 bases, J shed 9 bases, and the junction held 7 bases outside the gene matches. CDR3 length: 16 residues. CDR3 amino acids: CATSDTGLAGGIEQFF. CDR3 DNA sequence: TGTGCCACCAGTGACACCGGACTAGCGGGAGGTATTGAGCAGTTCTTC.

V usage is TRBV7-2 and J usage is TRBJ2-3; D possibly corresponds to TRBD1 (7 bases). This CDR3 has 14 residues. Deletions cut 1 base from V and 7 bases from J, with 12 bases between. Germline V gene sequence: CDR1 SGHTA, CDR2 FQGNSA. CDR3 sequence: CASSLGRGQNTQYF. The CDR3 DNA is TGTGCCAGCAGCTTAGGGAGGGGACAGAATACGCAGTATTTT. Looking up the rest from reference TRBV7-2 and TRBJ2-3 gives the full variable domain: GAGVSQSPSNKVTEKGKDVELRCDPISGHTALYWYRQSLGQGLEFLIYFQGNSAPDKSGLPSDRFSAERTGGSVSTLTIQRTQQEDSAVYLCASSLGRGQNTQYFGPGTRLTVL.

The V gene is TRBV3-1 (or the pseudogene TRBV3-2), the J gene TRBJ2-1; the match to TRBD1 covers 9 bases. The CDR3 has 14 residues. Germline V gives CDR1 LGHDT, CDR2 YNNKEL (reference sequence). The trim removed 3 bases at V and 5 bases at J, leaving 2 bases unmatched. The CDR3 loop reads CASSQRTGDNEQFF. The CDR3 nucleotides read TGTGCCAGCAGCCAGAGGACAGGGGACAATGAGCAGTTCTTC.

This sequence joins TRBV7-3 and TRBJ2-1, with TRBD2 matching over 13 bases. The CDR3 is 19 residues long. From germline, CDR1 is SGHTA and CDR2 FQGTGA. J gave up 10 bases and V 2 bases, and 17 bases lay outside the gene matches. CDR3 sequence: CASSLSAGLAGTYSEEQFF. The CDR3 bases are TGTGCCAGCAGCTTATCGGCGGGACTAGCGGGAACTTACTCGGAAGAGCAGTTCTTC.

The J gene is TRBJ2-1, the V gene TRBV7-3, with D perhaps matching TRBD2 (6 bases). The germline V gene has CDR1 SGHTA and CDR2 FQGTGA. V lost 5 bases, J lost 9 bases, and 14 bases lay in between. The CDR3 runs 13 residues. CDR3 sequence reads: CASSHGLLGEQFF. In DNA form, the CDR3 reads TGTGCCAGCAGCCATGGACTACTGGGTGAGCAGTTCTTC.

This chain links TRBV3-1 (or the pseudogene TRBV3-2) with TRBJ1-2, with D possibly matching TRBD1 (6 bases). V was shortened by 1 base and J by 8 bases, with 14 bases between the two germline ends. The CDR3 has 14 residues. In germline, CDR1 is LGHDT, CDR2 YNNKEL (reference sequence). In nucleotides, the CDR3 is TGTGCCAGCAGCCAAGGGGGGGGCCGAAGAGGCTACACCTTC. Translated, it gives CASSQGGGRRGYTF.

The chain combines TRBV7-6 with TRBJ2-6, with 9 nucleotides matching TRBD2. The CDR3 contains 17 residues. Germline V gene sequence: CDR1 SGHVS, CDR2 FNYEAQ. V shed 3 bases, J shed 3 bases, and the junction held 6 bases outside the gene matches. The CDR3 nucleotides are TGTGCCAGCAGCTTGAAAGCGGGAGGTAATGGGGCCAACGTCCTGACTTTC. This translates into CASSLKAGGNGANVLTF. The whole variable domain, remainder taken from reference TRBV7-6 and TRBJ2-6, is GAGVSQSPRYKVTKRGQDVALRCDPISGHVSLYWYRQALGQGPEFLTYFNYEAQQDKSGLPNDRFSAERPEGSISTLTIQRTEQRDSAMYRCASSLKAGGNGANVLTFGAGSRLTVL.

The chain employs TRBV3-1 (or the pseudogene TRBV3-2) and TRBJ1-6; 9 nucleotides agree with TRBD1. The CDR3 sequence is 14 residues long. Germline values: CDR1 LGHDT, CDR2 YNNKEL (reference sequence). J lost 10 bases, V lost 3 bases, and 4 bases had no gene match. CDR3 sequence reads: CASSQGTGWSPLHF. The CDR3 DNA follows: TGTGCCAGCAGCCAGGGGACAGGGTGGTCACCCCTCCACTTT.

This sequence joins TRBV6-2 or TRBV6-3 and TRBJ2-5; 8 bases line up with TRBD2. In germline, CDR1 is MNHEY, CDR2 SVGEGT. CDR3 length: 20 residues. Trimming removed 0 bases from V and 2 bases from J; junction bases left unmatched: 17. The DNA for the CDR3 is TGTGCCAGCAGTTACTCGAAATCAACGGGGTTAGCGGGACTTCAAGAGACCCAGTACTTC. Translated: CASSYSKSTGLAGLQETQYF.